The source of this T cell receptor beta chain is a study of human thymus T cells. Resections removed during corrective heart surgery provided the thymus tissue used. Those donating were healthy Finnish infants in corrective surgery for congenital heart defects. Regarding this clone: Its antigen is still unknown.

V lost 0 bases to trimming and J lost 4 bases, with 20 bases between them. CDR3 size: 18 residues. CDR1 SGHDN and CDR2 FVKESK come from the germline V gene. General study findings and limits: What related research reported was that thymic repertoires overlapped highly among unrelated individuals. Within thymic and blood repertoires, V and J gene usage appeared to be biased.

Sequencing used immunoSEQ multiplex PCR; TCRdb keeps in-frame clones, though not all of them. In the table there are tens of thousands of clones, approximately 96% of which are singletons. Sample: thymus tissue. The genes are TRBV14 and TRBJ2-3, with D tentatively TRBD2 (5 bases). The sequence was collected from a boy under two years old with a congenital heart defect but otherwise immunologically healthy. CDR3 coding DNA: TGTGCCAGCAGCCAAGAAGGTCGGGCGCTAGCCAACGCAGATACGCAGTATTTT. It codes for CASSQEGRALANADTQYF.